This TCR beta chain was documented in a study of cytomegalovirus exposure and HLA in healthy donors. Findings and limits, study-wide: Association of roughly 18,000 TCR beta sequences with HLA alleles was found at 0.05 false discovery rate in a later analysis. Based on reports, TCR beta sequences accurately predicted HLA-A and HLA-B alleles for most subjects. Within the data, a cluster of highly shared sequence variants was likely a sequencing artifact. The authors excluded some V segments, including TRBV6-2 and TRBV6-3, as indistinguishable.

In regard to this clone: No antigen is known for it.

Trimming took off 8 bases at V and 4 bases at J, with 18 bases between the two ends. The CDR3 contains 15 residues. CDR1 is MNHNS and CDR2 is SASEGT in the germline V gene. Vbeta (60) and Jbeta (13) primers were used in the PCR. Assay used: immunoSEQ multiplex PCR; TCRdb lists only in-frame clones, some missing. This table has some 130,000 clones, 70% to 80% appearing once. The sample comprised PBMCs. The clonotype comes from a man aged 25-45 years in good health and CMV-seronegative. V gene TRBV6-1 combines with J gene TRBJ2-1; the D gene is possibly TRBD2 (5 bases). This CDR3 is CASQIGRAVYNEQFF. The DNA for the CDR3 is TGTGCCAGCCAAATCGGGCGGGCAGTTTACAATGAGCAGTTCTTC.